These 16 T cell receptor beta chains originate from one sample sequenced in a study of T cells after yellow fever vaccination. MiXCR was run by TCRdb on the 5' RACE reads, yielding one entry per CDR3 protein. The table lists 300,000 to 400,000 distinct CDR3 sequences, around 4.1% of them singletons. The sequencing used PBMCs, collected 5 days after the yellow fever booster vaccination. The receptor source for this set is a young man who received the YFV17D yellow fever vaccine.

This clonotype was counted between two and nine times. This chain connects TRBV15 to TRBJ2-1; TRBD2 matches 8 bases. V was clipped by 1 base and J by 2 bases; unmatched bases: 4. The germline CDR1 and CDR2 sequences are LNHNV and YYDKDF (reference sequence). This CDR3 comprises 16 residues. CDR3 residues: CATSRVIGGAYNEQFF. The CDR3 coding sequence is TGTGCCACCAGCAGAGTTATCGGGGGGGCCTACAATGAGCAGTTCTTC.

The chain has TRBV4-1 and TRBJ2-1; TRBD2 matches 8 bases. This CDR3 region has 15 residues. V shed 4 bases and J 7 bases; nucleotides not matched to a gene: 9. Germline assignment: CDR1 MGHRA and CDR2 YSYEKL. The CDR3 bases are TGCGCCAGCAGCCGTTCGGCGGGGGGCCAGAATGAGCAGTTCTTC. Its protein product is CASSRSAGGQNEQFF.

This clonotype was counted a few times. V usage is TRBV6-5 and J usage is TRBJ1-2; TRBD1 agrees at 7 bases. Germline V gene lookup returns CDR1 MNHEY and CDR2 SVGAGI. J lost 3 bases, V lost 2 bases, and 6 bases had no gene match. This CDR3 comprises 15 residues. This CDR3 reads CASSYLGQVDYGYTF. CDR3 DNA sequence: TGTGCCAGCAGTTACCTAGGACAGGTCGACTATGGCTACACCTTC.

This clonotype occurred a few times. CDR3 in DNA: TGCAGCGCTGCCGGGACACAACGCAGTGGCTACACCTTC. Its translation: CSAAGTQRSGYTF. This sequence joins TRBV29-1 and TRBJ1-2; tentative D call: TRBD1 (6 bases). The length of the CDR3 is 13 residues. Germline CDR1 and CDR2: SQVTM and ANQGSEA. Trimming took off 7 bases at V and 7 bases at J, with 19 bases between the two ends.

The CDR3 spells CASSLGKGQGYEQYF. The CDR3 region has the DNA TGTGCCAGCAGCTTAGGTAAAGGACAGGGGTACGAGCAGTACTTC. This sequence joins TRBV7-6 and TRBJ2-7; 9 bases map to TRBD1. The CDR3 length is 15 residues. The germline gives CDR1 SGHVS, CDR2 FNYEAQ. The V segment lost 1 base and the J segment 4 bases; nucleotides outside the gene matches: 5.

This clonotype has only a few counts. CDR3 DNA sequence: TGTGCCAGTAGTATTGGTGGGATTGAGACCCAGTACTTC. Protein product: CASSIGGIETQYF. The chain employs TRBV19 and TRBJ2-5, with D uncertain. This CDR3 region has 13 residues. Between the trimmed V and J ends, which lost 3 bases and 5 bases, there was a span of 10 bases. Germline values: CDR1 LNHDA, CDR2 SQIVND (reference sequence).

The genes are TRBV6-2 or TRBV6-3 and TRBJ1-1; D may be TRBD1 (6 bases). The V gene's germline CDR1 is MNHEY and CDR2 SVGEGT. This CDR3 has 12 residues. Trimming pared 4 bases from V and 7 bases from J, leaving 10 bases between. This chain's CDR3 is CASSSQGFEAFF. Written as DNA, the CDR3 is TGTGCCAGCAGTTCACAGGGCTTTGAAGCTTTCTTT.

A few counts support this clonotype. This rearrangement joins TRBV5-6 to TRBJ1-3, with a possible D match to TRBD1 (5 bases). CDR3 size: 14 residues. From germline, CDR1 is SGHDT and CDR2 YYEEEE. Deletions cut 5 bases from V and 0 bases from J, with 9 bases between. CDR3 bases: TGTGCCAGCAGTTGGCAGGGCTCTGGAAACACCATATATTTT. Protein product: CASSWQGSGNTIYF.

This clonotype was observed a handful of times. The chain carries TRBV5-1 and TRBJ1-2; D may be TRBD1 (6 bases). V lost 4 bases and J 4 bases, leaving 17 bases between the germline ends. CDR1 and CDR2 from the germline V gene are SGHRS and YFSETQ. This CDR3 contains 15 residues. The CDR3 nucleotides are TGCGCCAGCAGCCCGCTTTCGACAGGCCTCTATGGCTACACCTTC. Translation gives CASSPLSTGLYGYTF.

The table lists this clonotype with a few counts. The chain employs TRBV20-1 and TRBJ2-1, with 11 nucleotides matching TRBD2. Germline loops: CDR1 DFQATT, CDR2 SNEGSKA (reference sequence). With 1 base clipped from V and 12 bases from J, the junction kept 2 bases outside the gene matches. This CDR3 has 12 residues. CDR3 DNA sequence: TGCAGTGCTAGAGGGGGGACTAGCGGGCAGTTCTTC. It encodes CSARGGTSGQFF.

CDR3 in DNA: TGTGCCAGCAGTGAAGCGTCTGGGGAAGGTGAAAAACTGTTTTTT. It translates to CASSEASGEGEKLFF. The V call is TRBV6-1, the J call TRBJ1-4; D is unclear. The V end lost 0 bases, the J end lost 7 bases, and 12 bases lay between the germline ends. Per the germline V gene, CDR1 is MNHNS and CDR2 is SASEGT. The CDR3 has 15 amino acids.

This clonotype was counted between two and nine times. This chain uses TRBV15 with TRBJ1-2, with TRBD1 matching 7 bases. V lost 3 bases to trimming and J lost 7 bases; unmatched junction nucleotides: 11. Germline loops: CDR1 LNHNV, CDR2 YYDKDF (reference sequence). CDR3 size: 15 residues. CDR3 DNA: TGTGCCACCAGCAGCGGATCCAACAGGGGCGGTGGCTACACCTTC. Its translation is CATSSGSNRGGGYTF.

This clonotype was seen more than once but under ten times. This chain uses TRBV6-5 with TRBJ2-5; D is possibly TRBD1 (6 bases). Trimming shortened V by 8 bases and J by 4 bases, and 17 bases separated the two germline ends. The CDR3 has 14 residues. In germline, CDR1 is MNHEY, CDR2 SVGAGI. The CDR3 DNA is TGTGCCAGCTGGGGGCCCGTGGTGGGAGAGACCCAGTACTTC. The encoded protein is CASWGPVVGETQYF.

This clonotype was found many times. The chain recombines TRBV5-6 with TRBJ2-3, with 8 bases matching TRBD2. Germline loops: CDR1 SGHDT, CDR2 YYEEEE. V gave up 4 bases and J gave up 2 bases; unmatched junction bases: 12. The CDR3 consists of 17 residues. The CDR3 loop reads CASSAVTAGAYTDTQYF. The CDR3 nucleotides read TGTGCCAGCAGCGCGGTAACAGCGGGGGCCTACACAGATACGCAGTATTTT.

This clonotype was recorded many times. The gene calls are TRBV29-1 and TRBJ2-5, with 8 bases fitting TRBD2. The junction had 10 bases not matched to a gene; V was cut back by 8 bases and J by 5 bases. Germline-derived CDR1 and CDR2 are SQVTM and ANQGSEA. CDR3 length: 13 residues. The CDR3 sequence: CSSSGSNTETQYF. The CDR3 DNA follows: TGCAGCTCTAGCGGGTCCAACACGGAGACCCAGTACTTC.

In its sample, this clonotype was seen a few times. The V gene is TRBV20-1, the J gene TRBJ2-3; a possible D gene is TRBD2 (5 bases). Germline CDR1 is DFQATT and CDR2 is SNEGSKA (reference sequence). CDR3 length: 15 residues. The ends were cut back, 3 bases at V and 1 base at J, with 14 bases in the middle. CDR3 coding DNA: TGCAGTGCTAGTTCTCCTCGGGATCGCACAGATACGCAGTATTTT. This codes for CSASSPRDRTDTQYF.